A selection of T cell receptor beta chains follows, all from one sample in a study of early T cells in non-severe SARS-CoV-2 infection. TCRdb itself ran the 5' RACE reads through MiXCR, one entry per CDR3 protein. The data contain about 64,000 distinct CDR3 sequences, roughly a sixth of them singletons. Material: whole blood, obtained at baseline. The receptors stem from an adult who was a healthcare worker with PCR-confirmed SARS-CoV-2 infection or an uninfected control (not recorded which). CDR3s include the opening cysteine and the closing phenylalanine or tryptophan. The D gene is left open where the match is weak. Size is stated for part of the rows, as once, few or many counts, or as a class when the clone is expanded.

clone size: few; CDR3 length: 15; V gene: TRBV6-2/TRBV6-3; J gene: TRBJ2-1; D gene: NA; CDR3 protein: CASSYGAGIPHEQFF; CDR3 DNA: TGTGCCAGCAGTTACGGGGCGGGGATCCCGCATGAGCAGTTCTTC
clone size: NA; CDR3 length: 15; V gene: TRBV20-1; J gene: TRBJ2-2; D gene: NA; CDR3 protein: CSARDRGGGTGELFF; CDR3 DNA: TGCAGTGCTAGAGATCGGGGAGGGGGCACCGGGGAGCTGTTTTTT
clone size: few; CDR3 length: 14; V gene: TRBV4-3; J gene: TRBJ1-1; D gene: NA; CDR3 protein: CASSQAGAGTEAFF; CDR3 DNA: TGCGCCAGCAGCCAAGCAGGGGCGGGCACTGAAGCTTTCTTT
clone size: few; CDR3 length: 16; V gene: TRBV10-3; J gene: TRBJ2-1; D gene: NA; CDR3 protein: CAISEYRGQTYNEQFF; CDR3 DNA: TGTGCCATCAGTGAGTATCGGGGACAAACTTACAATGAGCAGTTCTTC
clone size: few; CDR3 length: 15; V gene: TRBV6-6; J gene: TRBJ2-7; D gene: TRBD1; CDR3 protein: CASSPSSTGSYEQYF; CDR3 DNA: TGTGCCAGCAGTCCTTCCTCGACAGGGTCCTACGAGCAGTACTTC
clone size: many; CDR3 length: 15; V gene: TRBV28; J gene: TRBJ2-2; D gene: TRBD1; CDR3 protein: CASRPGTGGTGELFF; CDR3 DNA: TGTGCCAGCAGGCCCGGGACAGGGGGAACCGGGGAGCTGTTTTTT
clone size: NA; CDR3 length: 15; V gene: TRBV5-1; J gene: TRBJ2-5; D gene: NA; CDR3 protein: CASSPGLSTKETQYF; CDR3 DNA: TGCGCCAGCAGCCCGGGACTCTCGACAAAGGAGACCCAGTACTTC
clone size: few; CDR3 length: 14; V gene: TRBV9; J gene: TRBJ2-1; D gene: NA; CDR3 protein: CASSGSSVYNEQFF; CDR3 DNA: TGTGCCAGCAGCGGAAGTTCGGTCTACAATGAGCAGTTCTTC
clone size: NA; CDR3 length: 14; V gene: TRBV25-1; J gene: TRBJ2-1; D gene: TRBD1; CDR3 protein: CASSRTGIINEQFF; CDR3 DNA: TGTGCCAGCAGCCGGACAGGGATAATCAATGAGCAGTTCTTC
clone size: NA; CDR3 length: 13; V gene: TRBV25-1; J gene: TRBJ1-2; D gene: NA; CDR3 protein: CASSNGHRYDYTF; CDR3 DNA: TGTGCCAGCAGTAACGGACACCGCTATGACTACACCTTC
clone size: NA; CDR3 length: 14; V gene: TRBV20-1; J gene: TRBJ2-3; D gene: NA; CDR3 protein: CSARDQSYTDTQYF; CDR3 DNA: TGCAGTGCTAGAGATCAATCCTACACAGATACGCAGTATTTT
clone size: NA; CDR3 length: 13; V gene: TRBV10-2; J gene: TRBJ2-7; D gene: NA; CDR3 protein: CASSAPSSYEQYF; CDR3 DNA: TGCGCCAGCAGTGCACCAAGCTCCTACGAGCAGTACTTC
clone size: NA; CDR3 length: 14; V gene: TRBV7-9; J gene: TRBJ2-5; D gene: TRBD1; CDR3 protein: CASSLAGTGVTQYF; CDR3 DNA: TGTGCCAGCAGCTTAGCCGGGACAGGAGTCACCCAGTACTTC
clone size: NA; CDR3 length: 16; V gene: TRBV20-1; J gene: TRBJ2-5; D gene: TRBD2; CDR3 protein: CSAGLSSGVVFETQYF; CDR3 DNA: TGCAGTGCTGGCCTTTCTAGCGGGGTTGTCTTTGAGACCCAGTACTTC
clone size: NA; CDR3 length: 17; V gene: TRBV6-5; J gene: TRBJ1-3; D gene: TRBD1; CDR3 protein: CASSYRTGGHSGNTIYF; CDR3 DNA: TGTGCCAGCAGTTATCGGACAGGGGGACACTCTGGAAACACCATATATTTT
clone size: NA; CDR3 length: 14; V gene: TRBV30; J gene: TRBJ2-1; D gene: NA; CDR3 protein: CAWRKGPAGDEQFF; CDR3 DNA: TGTGCCTGGAGGAAGGGGCCGGCAGGCGATGAGCAGTTCTTC
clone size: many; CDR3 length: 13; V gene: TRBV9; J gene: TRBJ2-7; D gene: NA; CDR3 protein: CASSAGSSYEQYF; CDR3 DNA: TGTGCCAGCAGCGCCGGGAGCTCCTACGAGCAGTACTTC
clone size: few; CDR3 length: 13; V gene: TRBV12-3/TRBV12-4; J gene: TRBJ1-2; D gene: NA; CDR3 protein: CASSLQGAYGYTF; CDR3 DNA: TGTGCCAGCAGTTTACAGGGTGCCTATGGCTACACCTTC
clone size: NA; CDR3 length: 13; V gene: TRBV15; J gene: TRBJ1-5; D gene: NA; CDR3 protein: CATSRQGGQPQHF; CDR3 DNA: TGTGCCACCAGCAGGCAGGGTGGGCAGCCCCAGCATTTT
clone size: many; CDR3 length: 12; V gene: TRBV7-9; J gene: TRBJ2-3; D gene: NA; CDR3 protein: CASSRQTDTQYF; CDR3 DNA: TGTGCCAGCAGCCGACAAACGGATACGCAGTATTTT
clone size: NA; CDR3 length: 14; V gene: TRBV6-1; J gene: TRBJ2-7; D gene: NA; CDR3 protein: CASRLDPSSYEQYF; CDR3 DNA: TGTGCCAGCAGGCTAGACCCTAGCTCCTACGAGCAGTACTTC
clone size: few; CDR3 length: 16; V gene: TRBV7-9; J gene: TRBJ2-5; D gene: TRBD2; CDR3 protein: CASSITSGVNQETQYF; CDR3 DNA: TGTGCCAGCAGCATTACTAGCGGGGTAAACCAAGAGACCCAGTACTTC
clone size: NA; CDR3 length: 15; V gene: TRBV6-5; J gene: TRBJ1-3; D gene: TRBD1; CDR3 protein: CASSIDRVTGNTIYF; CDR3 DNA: TGTGCCAGCAGCATAGACAGGGTCACTGGAAACACCATATATTTT
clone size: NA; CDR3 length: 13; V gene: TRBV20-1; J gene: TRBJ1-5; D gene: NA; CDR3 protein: CSAVAEGTQPQHF; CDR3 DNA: TGCAGTGCTGTGGCGGAGGGAACTCAGCCCCAGCATTTT
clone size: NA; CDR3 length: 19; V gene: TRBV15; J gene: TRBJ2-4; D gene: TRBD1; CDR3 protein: CATSRDPLRDRGWSDIQYF; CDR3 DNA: TGTGCCACCAGCAGAGACCCACTCCGGGACAGAGGATGGTCGGACATTCAGTACTTC
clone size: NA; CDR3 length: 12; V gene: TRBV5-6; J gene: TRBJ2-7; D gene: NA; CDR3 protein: CASSLQSSEQYF; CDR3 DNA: TGTGCCAGCAGCTTACAGTCTAGTGAGCAGTACTTC
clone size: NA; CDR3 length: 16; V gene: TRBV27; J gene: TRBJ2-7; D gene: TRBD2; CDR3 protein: CASSFRVGGSSYEQYF; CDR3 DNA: TGTGCCAGCAGTTTCCGTGTGGGGGGGAGCTCCTACGAGCAGTACTTC
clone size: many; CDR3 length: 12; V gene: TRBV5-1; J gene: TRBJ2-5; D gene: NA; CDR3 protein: CASSLVGETQYF; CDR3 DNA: TGTGCCAGCAGCTTAGTAGGAGAGACCCAGTACTTC
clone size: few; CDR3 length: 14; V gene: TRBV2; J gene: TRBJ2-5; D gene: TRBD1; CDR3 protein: CASKGATTQETQYF; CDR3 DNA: TGTGCCAGCAAGGGGGCTACTACCCAAGAGACCCAGTACTTC